This entry is about one TCR beta chain. Its specificity is not known. The data belong to a study of shared clonotypes between healthy human individuals. As for the study in general: The composition of the donors was a couple of women and a few men aged 18 to 49. Study results and caveats: Generation probabilities of non-shared clonotypes were lower (relative to those shared by all four donors).

The CDR3 has 14 residues. V gave up 3 bases and J gave up 7 bases, with 15 bases separating them. The germline V gene has CDR1 SNHLY and CDR2 FYNNEI. Some clones are missing from TCRdb's copy, which holds only in-frame ones; the method was immunoSEQ multiplex PCR. The sample has about 1.5 million clones; roughly 96% are singletons. The sequence was obtained from a man aged 25 to 45 in good health. Sequenced material: naive CD4+ T cells sorted from blood. The sample's subset: CD45RA+ positively selected. This chain connects TRBV2 to TRBJ1-2; D ambiguous. CDR3 region: CASSDDRTTRGYTF. The CDR3 DNA sequence: TGTGCCAGCAGTGACGATAGGACTACACGTGGCTACACCTTC.